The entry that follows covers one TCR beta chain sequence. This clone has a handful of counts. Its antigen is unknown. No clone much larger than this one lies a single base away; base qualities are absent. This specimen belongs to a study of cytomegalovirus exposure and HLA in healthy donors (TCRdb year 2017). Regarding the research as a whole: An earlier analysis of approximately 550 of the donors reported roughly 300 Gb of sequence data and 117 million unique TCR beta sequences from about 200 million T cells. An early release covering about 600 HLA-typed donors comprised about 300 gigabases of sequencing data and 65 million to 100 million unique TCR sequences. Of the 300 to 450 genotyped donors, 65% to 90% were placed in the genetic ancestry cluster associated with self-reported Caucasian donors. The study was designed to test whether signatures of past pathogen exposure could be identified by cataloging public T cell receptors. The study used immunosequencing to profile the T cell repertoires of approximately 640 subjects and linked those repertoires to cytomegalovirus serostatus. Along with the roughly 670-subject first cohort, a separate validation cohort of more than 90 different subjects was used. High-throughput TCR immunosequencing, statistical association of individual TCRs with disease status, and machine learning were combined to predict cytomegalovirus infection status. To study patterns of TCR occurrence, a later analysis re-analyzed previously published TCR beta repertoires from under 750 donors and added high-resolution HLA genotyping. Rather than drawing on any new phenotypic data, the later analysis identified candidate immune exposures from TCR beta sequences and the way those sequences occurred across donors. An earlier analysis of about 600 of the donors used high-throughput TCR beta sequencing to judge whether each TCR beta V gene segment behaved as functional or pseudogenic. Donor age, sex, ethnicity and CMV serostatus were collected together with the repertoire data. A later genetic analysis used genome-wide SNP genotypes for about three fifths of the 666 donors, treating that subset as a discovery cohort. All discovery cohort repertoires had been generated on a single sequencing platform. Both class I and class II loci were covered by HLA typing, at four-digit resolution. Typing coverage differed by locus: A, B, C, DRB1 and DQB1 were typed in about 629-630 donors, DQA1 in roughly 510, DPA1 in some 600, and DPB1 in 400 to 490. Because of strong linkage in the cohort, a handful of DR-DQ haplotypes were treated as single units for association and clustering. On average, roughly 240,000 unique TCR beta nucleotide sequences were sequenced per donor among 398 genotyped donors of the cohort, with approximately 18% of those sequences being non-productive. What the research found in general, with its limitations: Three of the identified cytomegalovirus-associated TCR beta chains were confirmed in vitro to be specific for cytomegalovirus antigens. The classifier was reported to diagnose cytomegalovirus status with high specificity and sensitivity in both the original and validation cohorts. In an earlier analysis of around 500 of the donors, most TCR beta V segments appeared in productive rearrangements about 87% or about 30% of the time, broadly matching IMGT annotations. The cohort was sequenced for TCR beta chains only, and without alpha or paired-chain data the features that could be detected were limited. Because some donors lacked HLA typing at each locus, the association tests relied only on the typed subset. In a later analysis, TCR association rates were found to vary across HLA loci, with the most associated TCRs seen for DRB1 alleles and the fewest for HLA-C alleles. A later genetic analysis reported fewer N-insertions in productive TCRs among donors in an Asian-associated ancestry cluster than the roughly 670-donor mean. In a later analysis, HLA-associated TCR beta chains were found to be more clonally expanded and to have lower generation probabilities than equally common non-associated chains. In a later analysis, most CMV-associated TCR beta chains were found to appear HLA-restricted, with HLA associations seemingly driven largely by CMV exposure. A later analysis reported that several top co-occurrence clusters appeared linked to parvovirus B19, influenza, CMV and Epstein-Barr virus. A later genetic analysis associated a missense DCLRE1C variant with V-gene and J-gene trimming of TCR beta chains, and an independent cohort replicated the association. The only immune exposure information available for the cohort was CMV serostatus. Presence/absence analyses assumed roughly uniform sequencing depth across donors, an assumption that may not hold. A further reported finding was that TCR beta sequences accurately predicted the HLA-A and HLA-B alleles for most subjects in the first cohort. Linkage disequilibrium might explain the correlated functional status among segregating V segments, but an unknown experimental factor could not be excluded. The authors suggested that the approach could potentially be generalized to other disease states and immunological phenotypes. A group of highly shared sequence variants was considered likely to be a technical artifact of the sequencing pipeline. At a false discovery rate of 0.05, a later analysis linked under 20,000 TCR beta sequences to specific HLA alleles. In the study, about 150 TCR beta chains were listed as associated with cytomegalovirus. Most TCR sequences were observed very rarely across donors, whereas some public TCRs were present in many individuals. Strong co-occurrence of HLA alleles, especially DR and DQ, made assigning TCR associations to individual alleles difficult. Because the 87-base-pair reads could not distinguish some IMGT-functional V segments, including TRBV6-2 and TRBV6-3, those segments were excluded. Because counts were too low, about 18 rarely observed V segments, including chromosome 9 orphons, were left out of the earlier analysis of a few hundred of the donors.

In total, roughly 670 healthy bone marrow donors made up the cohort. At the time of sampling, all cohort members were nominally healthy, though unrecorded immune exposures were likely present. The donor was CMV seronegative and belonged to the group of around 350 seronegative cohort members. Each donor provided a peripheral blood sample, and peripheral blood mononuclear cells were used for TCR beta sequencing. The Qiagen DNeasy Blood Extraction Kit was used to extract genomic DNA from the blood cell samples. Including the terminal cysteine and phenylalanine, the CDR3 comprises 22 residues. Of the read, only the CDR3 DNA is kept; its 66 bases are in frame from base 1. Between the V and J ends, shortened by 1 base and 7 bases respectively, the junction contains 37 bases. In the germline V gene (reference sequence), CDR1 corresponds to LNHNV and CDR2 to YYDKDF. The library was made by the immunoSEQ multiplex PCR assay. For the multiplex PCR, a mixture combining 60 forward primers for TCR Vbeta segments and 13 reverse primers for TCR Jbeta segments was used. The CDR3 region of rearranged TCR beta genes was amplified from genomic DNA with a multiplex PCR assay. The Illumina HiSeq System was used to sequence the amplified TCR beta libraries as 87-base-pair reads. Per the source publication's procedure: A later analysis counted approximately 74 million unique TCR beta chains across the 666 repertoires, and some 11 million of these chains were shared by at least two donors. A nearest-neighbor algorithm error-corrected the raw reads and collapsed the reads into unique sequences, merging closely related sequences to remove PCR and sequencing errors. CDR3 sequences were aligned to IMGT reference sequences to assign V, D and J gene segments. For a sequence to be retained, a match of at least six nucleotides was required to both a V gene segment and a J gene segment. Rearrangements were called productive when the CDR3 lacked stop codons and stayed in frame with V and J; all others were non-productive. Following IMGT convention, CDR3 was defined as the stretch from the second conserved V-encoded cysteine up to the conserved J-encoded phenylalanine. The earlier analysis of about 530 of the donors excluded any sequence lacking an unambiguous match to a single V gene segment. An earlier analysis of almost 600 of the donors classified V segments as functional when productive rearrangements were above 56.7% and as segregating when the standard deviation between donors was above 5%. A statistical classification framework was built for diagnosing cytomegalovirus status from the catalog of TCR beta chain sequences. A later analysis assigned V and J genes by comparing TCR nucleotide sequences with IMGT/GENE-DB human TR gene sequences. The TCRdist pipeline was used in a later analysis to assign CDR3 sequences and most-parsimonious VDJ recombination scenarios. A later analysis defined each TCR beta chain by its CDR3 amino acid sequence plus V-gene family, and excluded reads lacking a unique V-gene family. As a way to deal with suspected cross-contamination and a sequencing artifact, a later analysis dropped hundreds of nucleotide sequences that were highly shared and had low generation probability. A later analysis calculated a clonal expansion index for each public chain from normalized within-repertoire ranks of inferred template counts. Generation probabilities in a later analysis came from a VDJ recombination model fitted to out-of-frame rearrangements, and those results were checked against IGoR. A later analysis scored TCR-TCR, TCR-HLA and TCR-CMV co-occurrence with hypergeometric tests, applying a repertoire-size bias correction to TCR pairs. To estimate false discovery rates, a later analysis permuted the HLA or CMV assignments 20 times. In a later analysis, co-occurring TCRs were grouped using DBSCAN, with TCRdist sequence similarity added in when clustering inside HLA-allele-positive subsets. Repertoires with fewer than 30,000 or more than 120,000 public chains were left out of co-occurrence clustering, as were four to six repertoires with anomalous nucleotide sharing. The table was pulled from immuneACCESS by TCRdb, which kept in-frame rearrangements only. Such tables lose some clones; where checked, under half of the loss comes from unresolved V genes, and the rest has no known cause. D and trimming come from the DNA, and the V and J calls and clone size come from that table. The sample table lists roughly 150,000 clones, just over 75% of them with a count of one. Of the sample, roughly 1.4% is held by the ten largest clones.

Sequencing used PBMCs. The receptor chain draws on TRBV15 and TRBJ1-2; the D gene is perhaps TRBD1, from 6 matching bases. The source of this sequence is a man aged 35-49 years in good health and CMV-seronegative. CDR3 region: CATSRASSETSWTAWALIGYTF. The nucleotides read TGTGCCACCAGCAGAGCCAGCTCCGAAACAAGCTGGACAGCGTGGGCGTTAATTGGCTACACCTTC.